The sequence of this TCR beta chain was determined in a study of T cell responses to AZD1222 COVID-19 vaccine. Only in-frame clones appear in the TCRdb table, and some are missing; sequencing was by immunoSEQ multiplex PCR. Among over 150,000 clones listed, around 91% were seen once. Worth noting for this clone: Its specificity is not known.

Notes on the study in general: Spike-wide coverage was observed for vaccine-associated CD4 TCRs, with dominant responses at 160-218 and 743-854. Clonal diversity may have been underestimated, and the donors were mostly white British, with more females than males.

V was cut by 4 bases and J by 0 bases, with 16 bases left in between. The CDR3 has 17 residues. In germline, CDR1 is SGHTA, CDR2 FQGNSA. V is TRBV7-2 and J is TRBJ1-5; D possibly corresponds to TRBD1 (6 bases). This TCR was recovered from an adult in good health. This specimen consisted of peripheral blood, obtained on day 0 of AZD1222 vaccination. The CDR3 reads CASSYVVGQSSNQPQHF. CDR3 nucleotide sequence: TGTGCCAGCAGCTATGTCGTAGGACAGTCTAGCAATCAGCCCCAGCATTTT.